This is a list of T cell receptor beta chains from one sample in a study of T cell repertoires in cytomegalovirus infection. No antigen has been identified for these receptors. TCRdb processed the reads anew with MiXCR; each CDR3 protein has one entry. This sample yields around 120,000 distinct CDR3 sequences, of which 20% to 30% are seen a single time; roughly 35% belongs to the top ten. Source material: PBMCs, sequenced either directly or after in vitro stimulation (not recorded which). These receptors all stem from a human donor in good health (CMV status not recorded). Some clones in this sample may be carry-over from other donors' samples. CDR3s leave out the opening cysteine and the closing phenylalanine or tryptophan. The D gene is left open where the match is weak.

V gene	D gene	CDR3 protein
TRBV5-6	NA	ASSLSGWHQPQH
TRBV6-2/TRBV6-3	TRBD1	ASSYPRDRAQETQY
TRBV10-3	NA	AISEFPRTGELF
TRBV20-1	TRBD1	SAPRQGRFYTEAF
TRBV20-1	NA	SARDGRGQETQY
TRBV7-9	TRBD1	ASRPGTAGEKLF
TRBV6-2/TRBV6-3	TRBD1	ASGTGGSYEQY
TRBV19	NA	ASRIRGGNEQF
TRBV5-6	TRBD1	ASSSLDRGAEAF
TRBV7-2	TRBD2	ASSRGLAGADEQF
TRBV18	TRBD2	ASSPPLAGADEQF
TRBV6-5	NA	ASRPLVGGYNEQF
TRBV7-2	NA	ASSLVLTLAKNIQY
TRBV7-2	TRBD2	ASSDGPTYGRADPDTQY
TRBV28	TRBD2	ASSLSGSPDEQF
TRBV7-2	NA	ASSPFRKGRGDTQY
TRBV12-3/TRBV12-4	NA	ASSSRQAHGYT
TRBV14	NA	ASSPRGGGYGYT
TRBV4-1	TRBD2	ASSQPREGGTERYEQF
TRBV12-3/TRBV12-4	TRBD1	ASSSRRDRGDIQY
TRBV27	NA	ASKRAGTSYEQY
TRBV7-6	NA	ASSSSRGPIGAF
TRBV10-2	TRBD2	ASSEGVAGGPQY
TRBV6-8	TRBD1	ATGTGDRDQPQH
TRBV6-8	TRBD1	ASSPGTGYSDTQY
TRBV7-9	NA	ASSLDGGHNYGYT
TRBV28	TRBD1	ASRRDRPETEAF
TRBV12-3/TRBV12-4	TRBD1	ASTWGQGANYGYT
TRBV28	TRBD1	ASSFPGQGYGYT
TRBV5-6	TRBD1	ASSSTWTGDDEQF
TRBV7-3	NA	ASSALGVNFNTGELF
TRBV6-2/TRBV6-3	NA	ASSYGRGRADTQY
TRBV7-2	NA	ASSLVRTSTDTQY
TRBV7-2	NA	ASSRNAPPDEKLF
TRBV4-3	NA	ASSQDRTGELF
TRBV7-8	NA	ASSSQTADSYNEQF
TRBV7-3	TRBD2	ASSSAGGSQYEQF
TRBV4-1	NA	ASSQDGTLTFTDTQY
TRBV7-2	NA	ASSLLGGDTQY
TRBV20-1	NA	SAAQGRGMQPQH